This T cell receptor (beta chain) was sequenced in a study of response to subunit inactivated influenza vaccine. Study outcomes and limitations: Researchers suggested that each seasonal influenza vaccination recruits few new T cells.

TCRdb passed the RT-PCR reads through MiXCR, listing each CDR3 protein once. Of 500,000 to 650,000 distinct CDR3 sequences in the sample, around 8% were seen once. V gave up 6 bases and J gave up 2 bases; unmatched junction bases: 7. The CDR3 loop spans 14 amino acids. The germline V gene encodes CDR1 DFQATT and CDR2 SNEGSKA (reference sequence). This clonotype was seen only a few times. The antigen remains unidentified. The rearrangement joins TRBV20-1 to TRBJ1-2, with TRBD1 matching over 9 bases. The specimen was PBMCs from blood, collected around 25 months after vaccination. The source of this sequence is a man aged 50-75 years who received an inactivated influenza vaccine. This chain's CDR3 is CSAPDRGANYGYTF. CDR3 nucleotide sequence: TGCAGTGCACCCGACAGGGGGGCCAACTATGGCTACACCTTC.